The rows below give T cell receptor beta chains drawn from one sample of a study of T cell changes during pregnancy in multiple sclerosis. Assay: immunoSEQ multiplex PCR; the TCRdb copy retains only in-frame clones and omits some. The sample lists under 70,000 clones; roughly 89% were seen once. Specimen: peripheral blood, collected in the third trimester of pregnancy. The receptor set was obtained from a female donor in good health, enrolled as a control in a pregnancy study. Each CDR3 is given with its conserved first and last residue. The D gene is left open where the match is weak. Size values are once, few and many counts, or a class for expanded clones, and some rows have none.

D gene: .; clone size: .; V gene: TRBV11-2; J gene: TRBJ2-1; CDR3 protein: CASSLANEQFF; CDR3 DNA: TGTGCCAGCAGCTTAGCAAATGAGCAGTTCTTC
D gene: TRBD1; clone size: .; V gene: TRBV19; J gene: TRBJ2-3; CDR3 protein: CASSDRGVDTQYF; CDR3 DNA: TGTGCCAGTAGTGACAGGGGAGTGGATACGCAGTATTTT
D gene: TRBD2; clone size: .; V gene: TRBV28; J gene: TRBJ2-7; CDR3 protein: CASSSTRDYAYEQYF; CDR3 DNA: TGTGCCAGCAGTTCGACCCGGGACTACGCCTACGAGCAGTACTTC
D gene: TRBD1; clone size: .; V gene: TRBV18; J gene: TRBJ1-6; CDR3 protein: CASSPGRGNNSPLHF; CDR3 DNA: TGTGCCAGCTCACCGGGCAGGGGGAACAATTCACCCCTCCACTTT
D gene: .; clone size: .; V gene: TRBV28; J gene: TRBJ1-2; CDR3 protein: CASSLSVSGYTF; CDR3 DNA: TGTGCCAGCAGTTTATCCGTATCCGGCTACACCTTC
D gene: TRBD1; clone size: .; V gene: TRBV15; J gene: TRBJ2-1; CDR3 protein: CATETFRDRDLYNEQFF; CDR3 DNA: TGTGCCACCGAGACATTTCGGGACAGGGATCTCTACAATGAGCAGTTCTTC
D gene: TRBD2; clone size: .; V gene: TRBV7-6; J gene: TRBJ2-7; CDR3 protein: CASSLGSGGHYEQYF; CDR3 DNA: TGTGCCAGCAGCTTAGGTAGCGGGGGGCACTACGAGCAGTACTTC
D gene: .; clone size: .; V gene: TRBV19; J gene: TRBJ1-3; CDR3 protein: CASSIVASSGNTIYF; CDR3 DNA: TGTGCCAGTAGTATAGTTGCCAGCTCTGGAAACACCATATATTTT
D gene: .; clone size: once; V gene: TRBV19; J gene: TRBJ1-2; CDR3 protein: CASSIEGSYGYTF; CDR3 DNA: TGTGCCAGTAGTATAGAGGGCAGCTATGGCTACACCTTC
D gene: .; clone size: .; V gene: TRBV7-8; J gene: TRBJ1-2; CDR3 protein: CASSSEIWSFNYGYTF; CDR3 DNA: TGTGCCAGCAGCTCTGAGATATGGAGTTTCAACTATGGCTACACCTTC
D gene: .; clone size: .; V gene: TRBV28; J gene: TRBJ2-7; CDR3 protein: CASIRMGGGEQYF; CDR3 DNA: TGTGCCAGCATTCGTATGGGAGGAGGCGAGCAGTACTTC
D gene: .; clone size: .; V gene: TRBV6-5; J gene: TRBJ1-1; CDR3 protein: CASSYTLRGEGAFF; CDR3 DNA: TGTGCCAGCAGTTACACTCTACGTGGGGAGGGAGCTTTCTTT
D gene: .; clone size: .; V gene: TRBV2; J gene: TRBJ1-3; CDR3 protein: CASSEGPRNTIYF; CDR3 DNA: TGTGCCAGCAGTGAAGGCCCGCGGAACACCATATATTTT
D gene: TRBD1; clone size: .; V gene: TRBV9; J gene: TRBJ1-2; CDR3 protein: CASNPGQEYYGYTF; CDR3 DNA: TGTGCCAGCAACCCGGGACAGGAGTACTATGGCTACACCTTC
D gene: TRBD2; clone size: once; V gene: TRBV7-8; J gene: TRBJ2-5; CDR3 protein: CASSLLGGGQGETQYF; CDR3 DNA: TGTGCCAGCAGCTTACTCGGCGGGGGGCAGGGAGAGACCCAGTACTTC
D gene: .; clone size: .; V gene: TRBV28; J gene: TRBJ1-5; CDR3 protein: CASTKGYQPQHF; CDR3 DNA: TGTGCCAGCACCAAGGGGTACCAGCCCCAGCATTTT
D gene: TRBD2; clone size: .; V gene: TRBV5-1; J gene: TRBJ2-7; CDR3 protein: CASSLGRLAGTYEQYF; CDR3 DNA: TGCGCCAGCAGCTTGGGGCGGCTAGCGGGAACCTACGAGCAGTACTTC
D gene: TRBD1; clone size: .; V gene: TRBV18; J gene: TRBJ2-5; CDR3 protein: CASSLRQGNQETQYF; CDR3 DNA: TGTGCCAGCTCACTGCGACAGGGCAACCAAGAGACCCAGTACTTC
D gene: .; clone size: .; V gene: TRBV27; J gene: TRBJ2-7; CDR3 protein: CASSLSGGPYEQYF; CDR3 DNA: TGTGCCAGCAGTTTATCCGGGGGACCTTACGAGCAGTACTTC
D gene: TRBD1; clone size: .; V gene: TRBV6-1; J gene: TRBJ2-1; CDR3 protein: CASSVGLQGISQFF; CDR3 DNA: TGTGCCAGCAGTGTAGGGCTACAGGGGATAAGTCAGTTCTTC
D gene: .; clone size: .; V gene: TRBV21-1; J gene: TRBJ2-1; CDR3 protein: CASSKSRVHRRYNEQFF; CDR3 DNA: TGTGCCAGCAGCAAAAGTCGCGTGCACAGGCGCTACAATGAGCAGTTCTTC
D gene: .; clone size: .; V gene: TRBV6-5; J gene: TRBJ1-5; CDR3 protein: CASGQGGHSNQPQHF; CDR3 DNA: TGTGCCAGCGGGCAGGGAGGCCATAGCAATCAGCCCCAGCATTTT
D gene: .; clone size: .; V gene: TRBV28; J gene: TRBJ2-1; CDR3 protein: CASSYAQREFF; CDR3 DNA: TGTGCCAGCAGTTATGCCCAGAGGGAGTTCTTC